The clone carrying this TCR beta chain has more than one count but fewer than ten. The CDR3 runs to 15 residues. From germline, CDR1 is LNHDA and CDR2 SQIVND (reference sequence). V lost 6 bases and J lost 4, with 16 bases in between. These data originate in a study of PD-L1 blockade in urothelial cancer. Synthetically made TCR analog templates were put into each PCR as spikes. Sequenced by immunoSEQ multiplex PCR; TCRdb stores in-frame clones only, minus some. The table lists 45,000 to 60,000 clones, 65% to 90% of them singletons. The sample's time point: pretreatment peripheral blood. Urothelial carcinoma affected the patients, and it was locally advanced or metastatic.

The source material was PBMCs, sampled around atezolizumab (anti-PD-L1) treatment. This TCR derives from a man aged 65 to 85 with urothelial cancer. V and J are TRBV19 and TRBJ1-5; D unresolved. The CDR3 loop is CASRLLSGSNQPQHF. The CDR3 region has the DNA TGTGCCAGTAGACTCCTATCGGGGTCAAATCAGCCCCAGCATTTT.